One sample yielded the 22 T cell receptor beta chains listed below, sequenced in a study of vaccination effects on CD4 cells after COVID-19. For these receptors, no antigen is known. Using immunoSEQ multiplex PCR, the repertoire was profiled, and TCRdb retains in-frame clones only, with some absent. The table has about 45,000 clones, around 76% seen once. Ahead of sequencing, the ViraFEST assay grew antigen-specific CD4+ T cells using viral peptide pools. The culture ran for 10 to 11 days, and then CD4+ T cells were isolated. Vaccine recipients had no previous SARS-CoV-2 infection; their nucleocapsid antibodies were negative. Sequenced here: CD4+ T cells from PBMCs cultured with SARS-CoV-2 spike peptides, sampled before COVID-19 vaccination. The receptors were gathered from a human donor who received a COVID-19 vaccine.

The chain carries TRBV6-5 and TRBJ1-1; no clear D gene. The CDR3 contains 12 residues. Looked up from germline, CDR1 is MNHEY and CDR2 is SVGAGI. V gave up 8 bases and J gave up 1 base, with 8 bases separating them. CDR3 DNA sequence: TGTGCCAGCGTCCGGACGAACACTGAAGCTTTCTTT. As protein: CASVRTNTEAFF.

V is TRBV5-1 and J is TRBJ2-5, with 9 bases that match TRBD2. The CDR3 loop spans 15 amino acids. Germline V lookup: CDR1 SGHRS, CDR2 YFSETQ. The trim removed 7 bases at V and 5 bases at J, leaving 12 bases unmatched. The CDR3 sequence is CASSSGAGGQETQYF. CDR3 sequence (DNA): TGCGCCAGCTCCTCTGGGGCGGGGGGGCAGGAGACCCAGTACTTC.

The genes are TRBV18 and TRBJ2-3; the D is unclear. Germline V gene data show CDR1 as KGHSH and CDR2 as LQKENI. The CDR3 has 11 residues. Between the trimmed V and J ends, which lost 3 bases and 6 bases, there was a span of 4 bases. CDR3 DNA: TGTGCCAGCTCACCCCAGGATACGCAGTATTTT. This codes for CASSPQDTQYF.

J is TRBJ2-1 and V is TRBV9, with TRBD2 identical over 7 bases. The germline V gene encodes CDR1 SGDLS and CDR2 YYNGEE. V was clipped by 3 bases and J by 4 bases; unmatched bases: 7. This CDR3 comprises 15 residues. CDR3 in amino acids: CASSASGLIYNEQFF. The CDR3 coding sequence is TGTGCCAGCAGCGCATCGGGACTAATTTACAATGAGCAGTTCTTC.

This clone was detected only a few times. The chain joins TRBV24-1 to TRBJ2-7; D is uncertain. This CDR3 has 14 residues. The V and J ends lost 3 bases and 2 bases respectively, with 10 bases between them. Germline V gives CDR1 KGHDR, CDR2 SFDVKD. CDR3 sequence reads: CATSDPRGTYEQYV. The CDR3, as DNA: TGTGCCACCAGTGATCCCCGTGGGACCTACGAGCAGTACGTC.

The chain links TRBV5-6 to TRBJ2-7; D may be TRBD1 (5 bases). The CDR3 length is 15 residues. V shed 1 base and J shed 6 bases, with 17 bases lying between them. Germline assignment: CDR1 SGHDT and CDR2 YYEEEE. This chain's CDR3 is CASSLLNGRESEQYV. In nucleotides, the CDR3 is TGTGCCAGCAGCTTGCTGAATGGCAGGGAAAGCGAGCAGTACGTC.

CDR3 DNA: TGTGCCAGCAGCACACGGACAGGGGGCGATTACATTCAGTACTTC. It translates to CASSTRTGGDYIQYF. The chain links TRBV7-2 to TRBJ2-4, with TRBD1 matching over 11 bases. The CDR3 spans 15 residues. Germline loops: CDR1 SGHTA, CDR2 FQGNSA. Trimming removed 5 bases from V and 8 bases from J; junction bases left unmatched: 8.

The rearrangement links TRBV6-6 to TRBJ2-7, with D unclear. Trimming took off 0 bases at V and 5 bases at J, with 8 bases between the two ends. CDR1 MNHNY and CDR2 SVGAGI come from the germline V gene (reference sequence). The CDR3 contains 13 residues. CDR3 bases: TGTGCCAGCAGTTACTCGATTTCAAACGAGCAGTACGTC. Its protein product is CASSYSISNEQYV.

This clone was observed once. The chain uses TRBV6-5 and TRBJ1-1, with a tentative D call TRBD1 (5 bases). V lost 0 bases, J lost 1 base, and 12 bases lay in between. Germline V lookup: CDR1 MNHEY, CDR2 SVGAGI. This CDR3 has 16 amino acids. The CDR3, as DNA: TGTGCCAGCAGTTACTCGTGGGGGGGAGGGAACACTGAAGCTTTCTTT. It is translated as CASSYSWGGGNTEAFF.

The chain has TRBV6-1 and TRBJ2-7; D remains unclear. Germline-derived CDR1 and CDR2 are MNHNS and SASEGT. The CDR3 loop spans 14 amino acids. V shed 1 base and J shed 1 base, with 8 bases lying between them. The CDR3 coding sequence is TGTGCCAGCAGTGAAGTCGGAGAATCCTACGAGCAGTACGTC. Translation gives CASSEVGESYEQYV.

J is TRBJ1-1 and V is TRBV6-6, with D perhaps TRBD1 (6 bases). The V end lost 2 bases, the J end lost 3 bases, and 16 bases lay between the germline ends. This CDR3 is built from 16 residues. Per germline, CDR1 MNHNY and CDR2 SVGAGI (reference sequence). Here the CDR3 DNA reads TGTGCCAGCAGTTACGAGGGGGACCCGAGGGACACTGAAGCTTTCTTT. It yields the protein CASSYEGDPRDTEAFF.

The chain links TRBV5-1 to TRBJ2-5, with D tentatively TRBD1 or TRBD2 (5 bases each). This CDR3 has 15 amino acids. V was clipped by 5 bases and J by 5 bases, with 19 bases between them. The germline gives CDR1 SGHRS, CDR2 YFSETQ. This CDR3 reads CASRPGTFRRETQYF. In DNA, the CDR3 is TGCGCCAGCAGGCCCGGGACCTTCAGGAGGGAGACCCAGTACTTC.

This clone is a singleton in its sample. V usage is TRBV7-9 and J usage is TRBJ1-1; possibly TRBD1 for D (5 bases). The germline gives CDR1 SEHNR, CDR2 FQNEAQ (reference sequence). The CDR3 loop spans 13 amino acids. The germline V and J ends were trimmed by 4 bases and 5 bases, with 11 bases remaining between them. In DNA form, the CDR3 reads TGTGCCAGCAGCTCCTCGGGGGGGACTGAAGCTTTCTTT. It translates to CASSSSGGTEAFF. Combining the CDR3 with reference TRBV7-9 and TRBJ1-1 gives the whole variable domain DTGVSQNPRHKITKRGQNVTFRCDPISEHNRLYWYRQTLGQGPEFLTYFQNEAQLEKSRLLSDRFSAERPKGSFSTLEIQRTEQGDSAMYLCASSSSGGTEAFFGQGTRLTVV.

The V and J genes are TRBV2 and TRBJ1-5; TRBD1 is a possible D gene (5 bases). Germline-derived CDR1 and CDR2 are SNHLY and FYNNEI. This CDR3 is 16 amino acids long. Deletions cut 5 bases from V and 0 bases from J, with 14 bases between. The CDR3 reads CASSLTVLYSNQPQHF. Here the CDR3 DNA reads TGTGCCAGCAGTTTGACAGTACTCTATAGCAATCAGCCCCAGCATTTT. Using reference TRBV2 and TRBJ1-5 for the parts outside the CDR3, the full variable domain is EPEVTQTPSHQVTQMGQEVILRCVPISNHLYFYWYRQILGQKVEFLVSFYNNEISEKSEIFDDQFSVERPDGSNFTLKIRSTKLEDSAMYFCASSLTVLYSNQPQHFGDGTRLSIL.

This clone was observed a handful of times. The chain joins TRBV27 to TRBJ1-5; TRBD1 agrees at 7 bases. Losses at the gene ends were 4 bases for V and 4 bases for J; bases not matched to a gene: 7. Germline CDR1 and CDR2: MNHEY and SMNVEV (reference sequence). This CDR3 spans 15 amino acids. CDR3 in DNA: TGTGCCAGCAGTTCACCGGGACAGTCTAATCAGCCCCAGCATTTT. This translates into CASSSPGQSNQPQHF.

This chain connects TRBV19 to TRBJ2-5, with D perhaps TRBD2 (6 bases). Trimming took off 5 bases at V and 5 bases at J, with 18 bases between the two ends. The CDR3 sequence is 15 residues long. CDR1 and CDR2 (germline): LNHDA, SQIVND (reference sequence). This CDR3 is CASSHRSGLRETQYF. The CDR3 region has the DNA TGTGCCAGTAGTCATCGCTCGGGACTCCGGGAGACCCAGTACTTC.

The rearrangement uses TRBV27 and TRBJ1-3; possibly TRBD1 for D (6 bases). Between the trimmed V and J ends, which lost 6 bases and 4 bases, there was a span of 13 bases. CDR1 is MNHEY and CDR2 is SMNVEV in the germline V gene (reference sequence). This CDR3 is 14 amino acids long. CDR3 bases: TGTGCCAGCAGCCCAACAGGGTCGGGAAACACCATATATTTT. Encoded protein: CASSPTGSGNTIYF.

The V gene is TRBV18, the J gene TRBJ2-2; 7 bases line up with TRBD2. Germline V gene sequence: CDR1 KGHSH, CDR2 LQKENI. The CDR3 length is 15 residues. V lost 5 bases, J lost 6 bases, and 9 bases stayed unmatched. This CDR3 is CASSVQREFPGELFF. The DNA of the CDR3 is TGTGCCAGCTCAGTCCAGCGGGAATTCCCCGGGGAGCTGTTTTTT.

The genes are TRBV9 and TRBJ1-5; the D gene is possibly TRBD1 (5 bases). V was pared by 2 bases and J by 3 bases, with 12 bases between. Germline lookup yields CDR1 SGDLS and CDR2 YYNGEE. The CDR3 sequence is 15 residues long. The CDR3 coding sequence is TGTGCCAGCAGCGTGTCCACGGGGCCCAATCAGCCCCAGCATTTT. This gives the protein CASSVSTGPNQPQHF.

The chain uses TRBV2 and TRBJ1-5; D not resolved. Trimming shortened V by 6 bases and J by 3 bases, and 9 bases separated the two germline ends. The germline gives CDR1 SNHLY, CDR2 FYNNEI. The CDR3 extends over 13 amino acids. CDR3 in amino acids: CASSGRINQPQHF. CDR3 nucleotides: TGTGCCAGCAGCGGTCGGATCAATCAGCCCCAGCATTTT.

This clone was counted only a few times. The chain recombines TRBV19 with TRBJ2-6; 7 bases agree with TRBD2. The CDR3 loop spans 16 amino acids. J lost 2 bases, V lost 2 bases, and 3 bases had no gene match. The germline V gene encodes CDR1 LNHDA and CDR2 SQIVND (reference sequence). The CDR3 loop reads CASSIPGRAGANVLTF. In DNA, the CDR3 is TGTGCCAGTAGTATACCTGGGAGGGCTGGGGCCAACGTCCTGACTTTC.

This clone showed up just a few times. The chain couples TRBV7-9 to TRBJ1-3, with no clear D. Germline lookup yields CDR1 SEHNR and CDR2 FQNEAQ (reference sequence). Trimming took 4 bases from V and 8 from J, leaving 6 bases between them. The CDR3 covers 11 residues. Here the CDR3 reads CASSSVDTIYF. DNA of the CDR3: TGTGCCAGCAGCTCGGTGGACACCATATATTTT.